The rows below give T cell receptor beta chains drawn from one sample of a study of cytomegalovirus exposure and HLA in healthy donors. Using immunoSEQ multiplex PCR, the repertoire was profiled, and TCRdb retains in-frame clones only, with some absent. The sample includes around 120,000 clones, roughly 88% seen only once; the top ten take under 2%. Material: PBMCs. Source of these receptors: a boy younger than 18 in good health and CMV-seronegative. Each CDR3 is given with its conserved first and last residue. D genes are given only for firm matches. Expanded clones get a size class; other rows say once, few or many, or leave the size out.

V	size	J	D	CDR3	DNA
TRBV27	-	TRBJ2-3	TRBD1	CASSTTGGGTDTQYF	TGTGCCAGCAGTACTACAGGGGGCGGCACAGATACGCAGTATTTT
TRBV4-3	few	TRBJ2-7	TRBD2	CASSQDLGGGASEQYF	TGCGCCAGCAGCCAAGATTTGGGCGGGGGGGCGTCCGAGCAGTACTTC
TRBV7-9	-	TRBJ2-2	TRBD2	CASSLVLAGELTGELFF	TGTGCCAGCAGCTTAGTGCTAGCGGGAGAACTCACCGGGGAGCTGTTTTTT
TRBV5-1	-	TRBJ2-7	TRBD2	CASRPGLAVYEQYF	TGCGCCAGCAGACCGGGACTAGCGGTCTACGAGCAGTACTTC
TRBV7-9	few	TRBJ1-1	-	CASSRDQGRNTEAFF	TGTGCCAGCAGCCGGGACCAGGGGCGGAACACTGAAGCTTTCTTT
TRBV9	-	TRBJ1-2	-	CASSVTASVQANYGYTF	TGTGCCAGCAGCGTTACAGCTTCCGTTCAAGCTAACTATGGCTACACCTTC
TRBV29-1	-	TRBJ1-1	TRBD1	CSAKGTGRGTEAFF	TGCAGCGCCAAAGGGACAGGGCGGGGGACTGAAGCTTTCTTT
TRBV7-3	once	TRBJ2-3	-	CASSLTPSTDTQYF	TGTGCCAGCAGCTTAACCCCCTCCACAGATACGCAGTATTTT
TRBV9	-	TRBJ2-3	TRBD2	CASSVEGMSGGVNTQYF	TGTGCCAGCAGCGTAGAAGGGATGAGCGGGGGGGTAAATACGCAGTATTTT
TRBV4-1	-	TRBJ2-1	TRBD2	CASSQEVLAGYNEQFF	TGCGCCAGCAGCCAAGAGGTTCTAGCGGGGTACAATGAGCAGTTCTTC
TRBV7-8	-	TRBJ2-3	TRBD2	CASSLSSGRSTDTQYF	TGTGCCAGCAGCTTGTCTAGCGGGAGGAGCACAGATACGCAGTATTTT
TRBV27	-	TRBJ2-1	-	CASTKPGGEQFF	TGTGCCAGCACAAAGCCTGGCGGTGAGCAGTTCTTC
TRBV4-1	-	TRBJ1-4	-	CASSQLGLPNGKLFF	TGCGCCAGCAGCCAATTGGGCTTACCTAATGGAAAACTGTTTTTT
TRBV7-9	-	TRBJ2-7	TRBD2	CASSLGAGLDRNEQYF	TGTGCCAGCAGCTTAGGAGCGGGACTAGATCGCAACGAGCAGTACTTC
TRBV7-8	-	TRBJ2-7	TRBD1	CASSLSGRGFSYEQYF	TGTGCCAGCAGCTTAAGCGGCAGGGGGTTTTCCTACGAGCAGTACTTC
TRBV19	-	TRBJ1-5	-	CASTHRVTNQPQHF	TGTGCCAGTACCCACCGTGTAACTAATCAGCCCCAGCATTTT
TRBV4-1	-	TRBJ2-1	-	CASSPRQTYNEQFF	TGCGCCAGCAGCCCCCGACAGACCTACAATGAGCAGTTCTTC
TRBV15	-	TRBJ2-7	-	CATSRDNEQYF	TGTGCCACCAGCAGAGATAACGAGCAGTACTTC
TRBV7-6	-	TRBJ2-2	TRBD1	CASSSTGSDTGELFF	TGTGCCAGCAGCTCGACAGGGTCGGACACCGGGGAGCTGTTTTTT
TRBV6-6	-	TRBJ2-2	-	CASIKMGADTGELFF	TGTGCCAGCATCAAAATGGGGGCAGACACCGGGGAGCTGTTTTTT
TRBV4-2	-	TRBJ1-5	-	CASSLQQGSHSNQPQHF	TGTGCCAGCAGCCTACAACAGGGTTCCCATAGCAATCAGCCCCAGCATTTT
TRBV9	-	TRBJ2-3	TRBD2	CASSVEPSGGLTDTQYF	TGTGCCAGCAGCGTAGAGCCTAGCGGGGGCCTCACAGATACGCAGTATTTT
TRBV27	-	TRBJ2-7	TRBD1	CASSFGDRVYEQYF	TGTGCCAGCAGTTTTGGGGACAGGGTCTACGAGCAGTACTTC
TRBV18	-	TRBJ2-1	-	CASSPGGGSYNEQFF	TGTGCCAGCTCACCGGGCGGAGGCTCCTACAATGAGCAGTTCTTC
TRBV6-5	-	TRBJ1-1	-	CASSYYAGYAEAFF	TGTGCCAGCAGTTACTATGCAGGGTACGCTGAAGCTTTCTTT
TRBV29-1	-	TRBJ2-2	-	CSVSVPGELFF	TGCAGCGTTTCAGTCCCCGGGGAGCTGTTTTTT
TRBV29-1	few	TRBJ1-2	-	CSVEAPGDARPYGYTF	TGCAGCGTTGAAGCGCCAGGGGACGCCAGGCCCTATGGCTACACCTTC
TRBV27	-	TRBJ2-7	TRBD1	CASSTGTGFHEQYF	TGTGCCAGCAGTACCGGGACAGGGTTTCACGAGCAGTACTTC
TRBV6-1	-	TRBJ1-2	TRBD1	CASRSGGNYGYTF	TGTGCCAGCAGGTCAGGGGGCAACTATGGCTACACCTTC
TRBV27	-	TRBJ2-6	TRBD1	CASSPGTGLLRSGANVLTF	TGTGCCAGCAGTCCCGGGACAGGGTTGCTCCGCTCTGGGGCCAACGTCCTGACTTTC
TRBV2	-	TRBJ2-7	TRBD1	CASSRDRYEQYF	TGTGCCAGCAGTCGGGACAGGTACGAGCAGTACTTC
TRBV5-8	-	TRBJ1-1	-	CASSSVREGLTEAFF	TGTGCCAGCAGCTCAGTCAGGGAAGGGTTGACTGAAGCTTTCTTT
TRBV30	-	TRBJ1-2	TRBD1	CAWSGQTGGGYGYTF	TGTGCCTGGAGTGGACAGACAGGGGGAGGCTATGGCTACACCTTC
TRBV9	-	TRBJ2-2	-	CASSPGSSWAGELFF	TGTGCCAGCAGCCCCGGGAGTAGTTGGGCCGGGGAGCTGTTTTTT
TRBV10-3	-	TRBJ1-2	-	CAISEGPAVSYGYTF	TGTGCCATCAGTGAGGGGCCAGCGGTGAGCTATGGCTACACCTTC
TRBV30	-	TRBJ1-1	TRBD1	CAWRDRGLTEAFF	TGTGCCTGGAGGGACAGGGGGCTGACTGAAGCTTTCTTT
TRBV7-9	once	TRBJ1-2	-	CASSSTGTDGYTF	TGTGCCAGCAGCTCGACCGGGACTGATGGCTACACCTTC
TRBV6-1	once	TRBJ2-6	-	CASTSPGANVLTF	TGTGCCAGCACTTCCCCTGGGGCCAACGTCCTGACTTTC
TRBV16	-	TRBJ1-1	-	CASSQVSEAFF	TGTGCCAGCAGCCAAGTGAGTGAAGCTTTCTTT
TRBV27	-	TRBJ1-2	TRBD1	CASSLGQNYGYTF	TGTGCCAGCAGCCTGGGACAGAACTATGGCTACACCTTC
TRBV29-1	-	TRBJ1-5	TRBD1	CSVGQGADQPQHF	TGCAGCGTCGGACAGGGGGCCGATCAGCCCCAGCATTTT
TRBV4-2	-	TRBJ2-1	TRBD1	CASSHRQGNEQFF	TGTGCCAGCAGCCACAGACAGGGGAATGAGCAGTTCTTC
TRBV6-5	-	TRBJ1-4	TRBD1	CASRPPGQGYKLFF	TGTGCCAGCAGACCCCCGGGACAGGGTTACAAACTGTTTTTT
TRBV11-3	-	TRBJ2-7	-	CASSLANRVDEQYF	TGTGCCAGCAGCTTAGCAAACAGGGTTGACGAGCAGTACTTC
TRBV10-3	-	TRBJ1-5	TRBD1	CAISEYGGGGGRLDSNQPQHF	TGTGCCATCAGTGAGTATGGTGGAGGAGGGGGCAGGTTAGATAGCAATCAGCCCCAGCATTTT